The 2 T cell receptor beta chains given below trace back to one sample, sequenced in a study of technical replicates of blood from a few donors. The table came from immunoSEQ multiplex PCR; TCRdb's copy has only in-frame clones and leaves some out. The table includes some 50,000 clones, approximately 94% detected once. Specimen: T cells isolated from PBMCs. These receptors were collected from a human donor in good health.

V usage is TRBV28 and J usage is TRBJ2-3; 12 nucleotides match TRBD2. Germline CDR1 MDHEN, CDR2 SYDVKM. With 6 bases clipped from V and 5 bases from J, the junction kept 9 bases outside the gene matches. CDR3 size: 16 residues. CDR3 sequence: CASSTTSGGNRDTQYF. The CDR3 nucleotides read TGTGCCAGCAGCACGACTAGCGGGGGAAATCGAGATACGCAGTATTTT.

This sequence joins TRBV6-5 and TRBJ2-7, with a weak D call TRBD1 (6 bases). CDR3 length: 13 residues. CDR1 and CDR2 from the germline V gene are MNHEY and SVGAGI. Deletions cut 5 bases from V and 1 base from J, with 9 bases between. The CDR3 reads CASSRQDSYEQYF. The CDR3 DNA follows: TGTGCCAGCAGTCGACAGGATTCCTACGAGCAGTACTTC.